This T cell receptor beta chain is from a study of blood T cell repertoires in COVID-19. For the study at large: Sample material is recorded as cDNA or gDNA derived from T cells, B-cell-depleted T cells, or PBMCs.

The repertoire was sequenced with immunoSEQ multiplex PCR; TCRdb's copy has only in-frame clones and lacks some. The repertoire holds approximately 120,000 clones, around 89% seen once, with approximately 1.1% in the top ten. The CDR3 has 14 amino acids. Germline CDR1 reads SGDLS; CDR2 reads YYNGEE. V lost 2 bases and J lost 3; bases outside the gene matches: 3. The chain uses TRBV9 and TRBJ2-7; 9 positions match TRBD1. The material sequenced was peripheral blood. The sequence was collected from a human donor in a cohort sampled during active COVID-19. This CDR3 is CASSVQDRGYEQYF. Written as DNA, the CDR3 is TGTGCCAGCAGCGTCCAGGACAGGGGCTACGAGCAGTACTTC.